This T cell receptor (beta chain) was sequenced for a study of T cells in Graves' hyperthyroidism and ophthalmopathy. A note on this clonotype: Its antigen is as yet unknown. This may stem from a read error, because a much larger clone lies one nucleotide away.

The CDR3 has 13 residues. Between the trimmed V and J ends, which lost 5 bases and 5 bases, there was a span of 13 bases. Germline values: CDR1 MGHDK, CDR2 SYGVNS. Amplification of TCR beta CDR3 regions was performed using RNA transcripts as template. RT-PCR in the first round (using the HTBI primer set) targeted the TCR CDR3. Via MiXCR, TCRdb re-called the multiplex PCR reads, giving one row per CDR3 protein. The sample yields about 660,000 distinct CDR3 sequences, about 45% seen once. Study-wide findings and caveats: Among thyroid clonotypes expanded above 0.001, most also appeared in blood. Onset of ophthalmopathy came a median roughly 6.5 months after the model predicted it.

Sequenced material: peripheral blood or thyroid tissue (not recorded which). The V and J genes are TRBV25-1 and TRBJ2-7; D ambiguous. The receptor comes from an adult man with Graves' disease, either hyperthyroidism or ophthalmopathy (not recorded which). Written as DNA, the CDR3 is TGTGCCAGCAGTAGCCCTCGTGCCCACGAGCAGTACTTC. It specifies CASSSPRAHEQYF.